The rows below give T cell receptor beta chains drawn from one sample of a study of radiotherapy plus CTLA-4 blockade in lung cancer. The data were produced by immunoSEQ multiplex PCR, yet TCRdb's version contains in-frame clones alone and is incomplete. The sample consists of around 30,000 clones, 60% to 85% of them appearing once. The sequencing used peripheral blood, collected from a patient treated with radiotherapy plus ipilimumab. Source of these receptors: a human donor with non-small cell lung cancer that progressed on radiotherapy plus ipilimumab. The CDR3 runs from the conserved cysteine through the conserved F or W. A D gene is named only where the DNA matches it firmly. Clone size is not always given. Where it is, it says once, few, many or a class for expanded clones.

TRBV5-1	-	TRBJ1-4	-	TGCGCCAGCACCCAGGAGGGGGTGGGTGAAAAACTGTTTTTT	CASTQEGVGEKLFF
TRBV7-9	few	TRBJ2-5	TRBD2	TGTGCCAGCAGCGCCGCTAGCGGGCAAGAGACCCAGTACTTC	CASSAASGQETQYF
TRBV6-1	-	TRBJ2-3	-	TGTGCCAGTGATCCGGGGGATACGCAGTATTTT	CASDPGDTQYF
TRBV18	once	TRBJ1-2	TRBD1	TGTGCCAGCTCCCCCGGCGGGGAGGGGGCCTATGGCTACACCTTC	CASSPGGEGAYGYTF
TRBV9	-	TRBJ2-1	TRBD1	TGTGCCAGCAGCGTAGCCCGGGACAGAGCCTACAATGAGCAGTTCTTC	CASSVARDRAYNEQFF
TRBV28	-	TRBJ2-5	TRBD2	TGTGCCAGCAGAGCAGTGCGGGGGGGGGAGACCCAGTACTTC	CASRAVRGGETQYF
TRBV28	-	TRBJ1-1	-	TGTGCCAGCAGGCTAATACAGGGGAACACTGAAGCTTTCTTT	CASRLIQGNTEAFF
TRBV11-2	-	TRBJ1-2	TRBD1	TGTGCCAGCAGCCAAACAGGGGCAACTAACTATGGCTACACCTTC	CASSQTGATNYGYTF
TRBV25-1	-	TRBJ2-5	-	TGTGCCAGCACGCTACTGGAGACCCAGTACTTC	CASTLLETQYF
TRBV2	-	TRBJ2-6	-	TGTGCCAGCAGTGACCGCAGGGAGGTCCTTGGTGGGGCCAACGTCCTGACTTTC	CASSDRREVLGGANVLTF
TRBV10-3	-	TRBJ2-6	TRBD1	TGTGCCATCAGTGCTCCTCCGGGACAGGCCATCTTCGGGGCCAACGTCCTGACTTTC	CAISAPPGQAIFGANVLTF
TRBV28	-	TRBJ1-6	TRBD1	TGTGCCAGCAGAACGACAGGGCGGCGATCACCCCTCCACTTT	CASRTTGRRSPLHF
TRBV27	-	TRBJ1-2	-	TGTGCCAGCAGTTTATACCCCGGGGGATCGGATGGCTACACCTTC	CASSLYPGGSDGYTF
TRBV28	-	TRBJ2-7	TRBD2	TGTGCCAGCAGTTTAGCTACCCTAAGACTAGCGGGAGGTTTCTTCGAGCAGTACTTC	CASSLATLRLAGGFFEQYF
TRBV27	-	TRBJ2-7	-	TGTGCCAGCAGTTTAGCCCCTGACTTCTACGAGCAGTACTTC	CASSLAPDFYEQYF
TRBV5-1	-	TRBJ2-1	-	TGCGCCAGCAGCTTGGATGGGGACTGGGAATACAATGAGCAGTTCTTC	CASSLDGDWEYNEQFF
TRBV29-1	-	TRBJ2-2	-	TGCAGCGTCGAGGGGGGGAACACGGCCGGGGAGCTGTTTTTT	CSVEGGNTAGELFF